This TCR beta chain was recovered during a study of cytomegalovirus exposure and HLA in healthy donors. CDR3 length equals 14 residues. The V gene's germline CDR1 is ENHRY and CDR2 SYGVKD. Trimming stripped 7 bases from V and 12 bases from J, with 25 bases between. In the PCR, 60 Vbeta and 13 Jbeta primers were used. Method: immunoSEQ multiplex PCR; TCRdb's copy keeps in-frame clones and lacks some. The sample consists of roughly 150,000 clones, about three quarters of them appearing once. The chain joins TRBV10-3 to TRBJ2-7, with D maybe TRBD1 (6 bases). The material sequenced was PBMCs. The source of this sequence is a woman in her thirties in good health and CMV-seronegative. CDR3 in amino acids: CAITRDRLGTGRYF. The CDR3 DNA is TGTGCCATCACCCGTGACAGGCTCGGAACAGGGCGGTACTTC.